The subject of this entry is one T cell receptor beta chain. Its specificity is not known. These data originate in a study of cytomegalovirus exposure and HLA in healthy donors. For the study at large: The 90 to 150 validation repertoires matched the 666 first-cohort repertoires in platform, a later analysis reported.

Germline-derived CDR1 and CDR2 are SGHRS and YFSETQ. The CDR3 runs to 16 residues. The junction had 7 bases not matched to a gene; V was cut back by 1 base and J by 8 bases. Profiling relied on immunoSEQ multiplex PCR, and the TCRdb table lists in-frame clones only, not all of them. The sample consists of fewer than 350,000 clones, roughly 88% of them appearing once. Study-level points and caveats: Some TCR beta chains (164 of them) were listed as cytomegalovirus-associated. The tendency of first-cohort TCR clusters to co-occur in the approximately 120 validation repertoires was identified by a subsequent analysis. Reported results showed that the classifier diagnosed cytomegalovirus status with high specificity and sensitivity.

The TCR sequence derives from a young woman in good health and CMV-seronegative. The V gene is TRBV5-1, the J gene TRBJ2-1, with 12 bases aligning to TRBD2. The specimen sequenced was PBMCs. The DNA of the CDR3 is TGCGCCAGCAGCTTGACTAGCGGGAGGAATTGGGATGAGCAGTTCTTC. It translates to CASSLTSGRNWDEQFF.